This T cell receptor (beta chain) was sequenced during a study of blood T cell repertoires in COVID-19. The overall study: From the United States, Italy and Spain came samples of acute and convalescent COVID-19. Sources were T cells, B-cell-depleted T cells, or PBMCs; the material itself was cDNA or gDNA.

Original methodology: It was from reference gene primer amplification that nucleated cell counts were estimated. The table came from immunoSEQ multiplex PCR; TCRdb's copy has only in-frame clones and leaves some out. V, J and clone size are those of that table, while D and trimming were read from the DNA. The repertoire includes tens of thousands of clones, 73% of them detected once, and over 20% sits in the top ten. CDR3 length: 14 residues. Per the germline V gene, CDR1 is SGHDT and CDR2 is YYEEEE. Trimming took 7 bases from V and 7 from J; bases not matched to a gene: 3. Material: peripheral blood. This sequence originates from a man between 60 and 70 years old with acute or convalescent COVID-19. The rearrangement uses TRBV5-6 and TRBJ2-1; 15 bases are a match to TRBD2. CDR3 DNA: TGTGCCAGCGGGGGGACTAGCGGGAGGAATGAGCAGTTCTTC. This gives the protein CASGGTSGRNEQFF.